Included here is one T cell receptor (beta chain) sequence, with context. Study processing details: Reference gene primer amplification gave estimated nucleated cell counts. Generated by immunoSEQ multiplex PCR, the TCRdb table keeps only in-frame clones and is missing some. That table is the source of V, J and clone size, and D and trimming were worked out from the DNA. This table holds roughly 77,000 clones, approximately 79% found once. The V end lost 0 bases, the J end lost 3 bases, and 11 bases lay between the germline ends. The CDR3 has 16 residues. Germline lookup yields CDR1 LNHNV and CDR2 YYDKDF (reference sequence). The sample originates from a study of blood T cell repertoires in COVID-19. Study background: The origin of the acute and convalescent COVID-19 samples was the United States, Italy and Spain. The cDNA or gDNA used as material had been derived from T cells, B-cell-depleted T cells, or PBMCs.

Sequencing was performed on peripheral blood. The chain couples TRBV15 to TRBJ2-2; possibly TRBD1 for D (6 bases). This TCR was sampled from a man aged 60-69 years with active or convalescent COVID-19. CDR3 coding DNA: TGTGCCACCAGCAGAGATCTAGGGGGAGACACCGGGGAGCTGTTTTTT. It codes for CATSRDLGGDTGELFF.